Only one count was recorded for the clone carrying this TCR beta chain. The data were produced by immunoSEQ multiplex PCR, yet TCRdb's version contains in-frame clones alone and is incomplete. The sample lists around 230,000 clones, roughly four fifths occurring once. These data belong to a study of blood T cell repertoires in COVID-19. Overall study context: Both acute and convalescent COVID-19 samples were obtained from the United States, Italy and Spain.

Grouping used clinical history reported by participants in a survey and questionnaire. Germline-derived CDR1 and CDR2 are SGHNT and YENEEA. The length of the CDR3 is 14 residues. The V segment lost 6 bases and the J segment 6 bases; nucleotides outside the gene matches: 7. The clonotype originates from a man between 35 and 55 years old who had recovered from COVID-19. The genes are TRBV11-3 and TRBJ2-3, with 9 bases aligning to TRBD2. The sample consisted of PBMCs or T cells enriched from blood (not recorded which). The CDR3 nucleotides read TGTGCCAGCAGTCAAGCGGGAGGAGGGGATACGCAGTATTTT. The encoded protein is CASSQAGGGDTQYF.